This TCR beta chain was identified in a study of blood T cell repertoires in COVID-19. Across the whole study: Samples taken during acute and convalescent COVID-19 were collected in the United States, Italy and Spain. From T cells, B-cell-depleted T cells, or PBMCs came the material, which was cDNA or gDNA.

As processed by the authors: Estimates of nucleated cell counts were drawn from the amplification of reference gene primers. TCRdb's copy holds only in-frame clones and misses some; the assay was immunoSEQ multiplex PCR. The DNA was the basis for D and trimming; V, J and clone size are from that table. The sample has about 83,000 clones, 65% to 85% seen once. Germline assignment: CDR1 SGDLS and CDR2 YYNGEE. The CDR3 length is 16 residues. V was trimmed by 4 bases and J by 0 bases, leaving 14 bases between them. The clonotype comes from an elderly woman with acute or convalescent COVID-19. The chain carries TRBV9 and TRBJ1-3; tentative D call: TRBD1 (6 bases). Sequencing input: peripheral blood. This CDR3 reads CASSLGHLFSGNTIYF. The CDR3, as DNA: TGTGCCAGCAGCTTGGGACATCTCTTCTCTGGAAACACCATATATTTT.